Below are 23 T cell receptor beta chains sequenced from a single sample in a study of T cell responses to AZD1222 COVID-19 vaccine. Clones were sequenced by immunoSEQ multiplex PCR, and TCRdb holds only the in-frame ones, with some missing. The repertoire consists of around 140,000 clones, with over 90% occurring once and the leading ten covering 5% to 5.5%. The specimen comprised peripheral blood, sampled on day 0 of AZD1222 vaccination. The receptors originated from an adult in good health.

The chain has TRBV4-1 and TRBJ2-5; D may be TRBD1 or TRBD2 (5 bases each). CDR1 MGHRA and CDR2 YSYEKL come from the germline V gene. The V gene lost 3 bases and the J gene lost 5 bases, with 19 bases spanning the gap. This CDR3 spans 16 amino acids. For the CDR3, the DNA is TGCGCCAGCAGCCACCCCGGGACGTCAAGGTGGGAGACCCAGTACTTC. Translating it yields CASSHPGTSRWETQYF.

The chain has TRBV20-1 and TRBJ2-4; TRBD2 matches at 7 bases. The trim removed 3 bases at V and 0 bases at J, leaving 23 bases unmatched. The V gene's germline CDR1 is DFQATT and CDR2 SNEGSKA (reference sequence). The CDR3 consists of 21 residues. The CDR3 reads CSASRDAGGGSILLAKNIQYF. The CDR3, as DNA: TGCAGTGCTAGTAGGGACGCCGGTGGCGGGAGTATTCTTCTAGCCAAAAACATTCAGTACTTC.

This chain links TRBV29-1 with TRBJ2-7, with TRBD2 as a possible D gene (5 bases). The CDR3 has 13 amino acids. Trimming took 3 bases from V and 0 from J, leaving 9 bases between them. The germline V gene has CDR1 SQVTM and CDR2 ANQGSEA. Written as DNA, the CDR3 is TGCAGCGTTGACCGGGGAGACTCCTACGAGCAGTACTTC. As protein: CSVDRGDSYEQYF.

V gene TRBV4-2 combines with J gene TRBJ2-7, with TRBD2 matching over 9 bases. Germline V gives CDR1 LGHNA, CDR2 YNFKEQ. This CDR3 comprises 18 residues. V shed 2 bases, J shed 7 bases, and the junction held 18 bases outside the gene matches. CDR3 coding DNA: TGTGCCAGCAGCCAATATCTTCCGTTAGCGGGAGAGCCAATTGAGCAGTACTTC. It translates to CASSQYLPLAGEPIEQYF.

This clone has a single count. The gene calls are TRBV12-5 and TRBJ1-1; D ambiguous. The CDR3 is made up of 11 amino acids. Trimming shortened V by 6 bases and J by 6 bases, and 8 bases separated the two germline ends. Germline V lookup: CDR1 LGHNT, CDR2 FRNRAP. Here the CDR3 reads CASGDISEAFF. For the CDR3, the DNA is TGTGCTAGTGGCGACATCTCTGAAGCTTTCTTT.

The chain is built from TRBV5-1 and TRBJ2-1; 10 nucleotides line up with TRBD2. Trimming at V came to 0 bases and at J to 13 bases, leaving 10 bases not matched to a gene. Germline-derived CDR1 and CDR2 are SGHRS and YFSETQ. This CDR3 comprises 15 residues. The CDR3 region has the DNA TGCGCCAGCAGCTTGGATTGGCTAGCGGGAGATTACCAGTTCTTC. This encodes CASSLDWLAGDYQFF.

The J gene is TRBJ1-4, the V gene TRBV5-1, with D possibly matching TRBD1 (5 bases). Germline V lookup: CDR1 SGHRS, CDR2 YFSETQ. This CDR3 is built from 14 residues. Trimming took 4 bases from V and 7 from J, leaving 14 bases between them. CDR3 amino acids: CASSLFLGAEKLFF. The CDR3 DNA reads as TGCGCCAGCAGCCTTTTTTTAGGGGCTGAAAAACTGTTTTTT.

V is TRBV27 and J is TRBJ1-5; TRBD1 is a possible D gene (5 bases). Germline V gives CDR1 MNHEY, CDR2 SMNVEV (reference sequence). V lost 5 bases, J lost 5 bases, and 16 bases lay in between. This CDR3 is built from 15 residues. In nucleotides, the CDR3 is TGTGCCAGCAGTCAACTCAGCGGGGACGATCAGCCCCAGCATTTT. Residues: CASSQLSGDDQPQHF.

The chain recombines TRBV28 with TRBJ2-7, with 9 nucleotides matching TRBD1. The length of the CDR3 is 14 residues. Germline CDR1 and CDR2: MDHEN and SYDVKM. Trimming removed 2 bases from V and 4 bases from J; junction bases left unmatched: 3. The CDR3 nucleotides are TGTGCCAGCAGTTTACCGGACAGGGGTTACGAGCAGTACTTC. It yields the protein CASSLPDRGYEQYF.

This chain links TRBV6-5 with TRBJ1-6; no reliable D call. V was shortened by 6 bases and J by 7 bases, with 10 bases between the two germline ends. The CDR3 has 13 residues. Germline V gene data show CDR1 as MNHEY and CDR2 as SVGAGI. CDR3: CASSGRPNSPLHF. The CDR3 coding sequence is TGTGCCAGCAGCGGTAGACCAAATTCACCCCTCCACTTT.

The count of this clone is one. This chain connects TRBV4-1 to TRBJ1-3; 9 bases agree with TRBD1. CDR1 MGHRA and CDR2 YSYEKL come from the germline V gene. CDR3 size: 15 residues. J lost 4 bases, V lost 6 bases, and 7 bases had no gene match. CDR3 in amino acids: CASRGTGTGGNTIYF. CDR3 bases: TGCGCCAGCAGAGGTACCGGGACAGGGGGAAACACCATATATTTT.

The chain carries TRBV24-1 and TRBJ2-1; 7 bases are shared with TRBD2. The CDR3 covers 15 residues. V shed 0 bases and J 4 bases; nucleotides not matched to a gene: 2. Germline V gene data show CDR1 as KGHDR and CDR2 as SFDVKD. CDR3 region: CATSDLSSGYNEQFF. The CDR3 DNA is TGTGCCACCAGTGATTTGTCTAGCGGTTACAATGAGCAGTTCTTC.

The chain links TRBV2 to TRBJ1-5, with D uncertain. Trimming pared 3 bases from V and 6 bases from J, leaving 6 bases between. Germline-derived CDR1 and CDR2 are SNHLY and FYNNEI. The CDR3 sequence is 12 residues long. The CDR3 is CASSDMFQPQHF. The CDR3 bases are TGTGCCAGCAGTGATATGTTTCAGCCCCAGCATTTT.

V gene TRBV21-1 combines with J gene TRBJ1-2; TRBD1 is the table's D call and was not checked against the DNA. TRBV21-1 counts as a pseudogene. The CDR3 length is 21 residues. The CDR3 sequence: CASSKDWSPPLRDRSPYGYTF. The CDR3 nucleotides read TGTGCCAGCAGCAAAGATTGGTCCCCCCCCCTCCGGGACAGGAGTCCCTATGGCTACACCTTC.

The chain employs TRBV5-1 and TRBJ1-2, with D possibly being TRBD1 (6 bases). The germline gives CDR1 SGHRS, CDR2 YFSETQ. This CDR3 has 16 residues. Trimming removed 1 base from V and 4 bases from J, with 17 bases in between. CDR3 nucleotides: TGCGCCAGCAGCTTGCGTATCACAGGGCTCTCCTATGGCTACACCTTC. Protein product: CASSLRITGLSYGYTF.

The rearrangement links TRBV7-8 to TRBJ2-5; a weak D match, TRBD1 (5 bases). The ends were cut back, 1 base at V and 4 bases at J, with 19 bases in the middle. The length of the CDR3 is 17 residues. CDR1 SGHVS and CDR2 FQNEAQ come from the germline V gene. The CDR3 protein is CASSLVARAVPLETQYF. The CDR3 bases are TGTGCCAGCAGCTTAGTTGCCAGGGCAGTCCCTCTAGAGACCCAGTACTTC. The whole variable domain, filled in from reference TRBV7-8 and TRBJ2-5, reads GAGVSQSPRYKVAKRGQDVALRCDPISGHVSLFWYQQALGQGPEFLTYFQNEAQLDKSGLPSDRFFAERPEGSVSTLKIQRTQQEDSAVYLCASSLVARAVPLETQYFGPGTRLLVL.

This clone came up once. The J gene is TRBJ1-2, the V gene TRBV18; TRBD1 matches at 7 bases. Trimming cost V 3 bases and J 6 bases; bases outside gene matches: 10. CDR3 length equals 15 residues. From germline, CDR1 is KGHSH and CDR2 LQKENI. The CDR3 DNA follows: TGTGCCAGCTCACCCCAACAGGGGAGGGAGAATGGCTACACCTTC. Translating it yields CASSPQQGRENGYTF. The full variable domain, completed using reference TRBV18 and TRBJ1-2, is NAGVMQNPRHLVRRRGQEARLRCSPMKGHSHVYWYRQLPEEGLKFMVYLQKENIIDESGMPKERFSAEFPKEGPSILRIQQVVRGDSAAYFCASSPQQGRENGYTFGSGTRLTVV.

The rearrangement joins TRBV12-3 or TRBV12-4 to TRBJ2-7; TRBD2 might be the D (5 bases). V was clipped by 3 bases and J by 5 bases, with 11 bases between them. This CDR3 is 13 amino acids long. The CDR3 region is CASSFFSGNEQYF. DNA of the CDR3: TGTGCCAGCAGTTTCTTCTCGGGGAACGAGCAGTACTTC.

The chain combines TRBV27 with TRBJ2-7, with a weak D call TRBD2 (5 bases). Germline V gene data show CDR1 as MNHEY and CDR2 as SMNVEV (reference sequence). The CDR3 spans 12 residues. V lost 8 bases, J lost 5 bases, and 13 bases lay in between. CDR3 protein: CASGWTPDEQYF. CDR3 sequence (DNA): TGTGCCAGCGGCTGGACTCCCGACGAGCAGTACTTC.

The V gene is TRBV6-1, the J gene TRBJ1-6; perhaps TRBD1 as D (6 bases). V lost 4 bases and J lost 10, with 23 bases in between. Germline V gene lookup returns CDR1 MNHNS and CDR2 SASEGT. The CDR3 has 17 amino acids. CDR3 amino acids: CASSVSARGAEGSPLHF. Here the CDR3 DNA reads TGTGCCAGCAGTGTGAGCGCTCGGGGGGCCGAGGGATCACCCCTCCACTTT.

The chain has TRBV12-3 or TRBV12-4 and TRBJ2-3; tentative D call: TRBD1 (6 bases). Trimming stripped 5 bases from V and 2 bases from J, with 8 bases between. CDR3 length: 13 amino acids. CDR3 in DNA: TGTGCCAGCAGTCAGGGGTTCACAGATACGCAGTATTTT. This codes for CASSQGFTDTQYF.

The genes are TRBV24-1 and TRBJ2-3; D may be TRBD1 or TRBD2 (5 bases each). Trimming removed 7 bases from V and 2 bases from J, with 12 bases in between. The germline V gene encodes CDR1 KGHDR and CDR2 SFDVKD. The CDR3 extends over 14 amino acids. In DNA, the CDR3 is TGTGCCACCAGCCCTGAGGGGAACACAGATACGCAGTATTTT. Residues: CATSPEGNTDTQYF.

J is TRBJ1-3 and V is TRBV9, with 7 bases lining up with TRBD1. Germline V gene data show CDR1 as SGDLS and CDR2 as YYNGEE. This CDR3 is built from 15 residues. The V gene end was trimmed by 3 bases and the J gene end by 0 bases; junction bases not matched to a gene: 3. The CDR3 protein is CASSAGQLSGNTIYF. The CDR3 DNA reads as TGTGCCAGCAGCGCGGGACAGCTCTCTGGAAACACCATATATTTT.